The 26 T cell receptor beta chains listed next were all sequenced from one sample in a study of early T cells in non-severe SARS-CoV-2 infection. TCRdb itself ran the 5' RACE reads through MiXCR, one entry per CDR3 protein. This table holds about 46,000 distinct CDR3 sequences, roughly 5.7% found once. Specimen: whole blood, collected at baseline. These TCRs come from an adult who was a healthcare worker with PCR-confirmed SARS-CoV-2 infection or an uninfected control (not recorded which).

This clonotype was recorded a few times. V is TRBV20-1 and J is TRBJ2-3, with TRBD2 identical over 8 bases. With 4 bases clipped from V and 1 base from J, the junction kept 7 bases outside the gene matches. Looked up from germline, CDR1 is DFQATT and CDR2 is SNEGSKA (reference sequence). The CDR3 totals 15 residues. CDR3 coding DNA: TGCAGTGCTACGGAAGGACTAGCAGGCACAGATACGCAGTATTTT. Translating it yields CSATEGLAGTDTQYF.

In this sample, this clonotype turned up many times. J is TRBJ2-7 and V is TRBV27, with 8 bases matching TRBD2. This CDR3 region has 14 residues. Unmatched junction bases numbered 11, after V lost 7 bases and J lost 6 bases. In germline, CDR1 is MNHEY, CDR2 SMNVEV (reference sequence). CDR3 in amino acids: CASNRIAGGGEQYF. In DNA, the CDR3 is TGTGCCAGCAATCGGATCGCGGGGGGTGGCGAGCAGTACTTC.

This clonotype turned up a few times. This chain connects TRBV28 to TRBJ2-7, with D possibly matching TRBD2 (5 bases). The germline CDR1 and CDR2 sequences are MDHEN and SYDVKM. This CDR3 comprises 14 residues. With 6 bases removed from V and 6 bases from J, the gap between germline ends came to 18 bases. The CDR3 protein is CASRAGDWTSEQYF. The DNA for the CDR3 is TGTGCCAGCAGGGCCGGAGACTGGACTTCCGAGCAGTACTTC.

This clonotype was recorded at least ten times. The chain's CDR3 is CSVEVQGMDTEAFF. The CDR3 DNA sequence: TGCAGCGTTGAAGTTCAGGGAATGGACACTGAAGCTTTCTTT. The chain employs TRBV29-1 and TRBJ1-1, with a possible D match to TRBD1 (5 bases). Germline V lookup: CDR1 SQVTM, CDR2 ANQGSEA. Trimming left V 1 base short and J 3 bases short, with 12 bases between. CDR3 length: 14 amino acids.

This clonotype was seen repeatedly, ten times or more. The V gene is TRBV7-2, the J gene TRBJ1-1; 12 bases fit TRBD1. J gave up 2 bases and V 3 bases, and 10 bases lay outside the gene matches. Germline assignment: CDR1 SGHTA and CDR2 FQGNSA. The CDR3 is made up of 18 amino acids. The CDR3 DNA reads TGTGCCAGCAGCTTTTCGGCGGGACAGGGGGCGGGAAACACTGAAGCTTTCTTT. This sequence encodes CASSFSAGQGAGNTEAFF.

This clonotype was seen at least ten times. The CDR3 is CASSSSPRTSGYEQYF. DNA for the CDR3: TGTGCCAGCAGCTCGTCACCGCGGACTAGCGGATACGAGCAGTACTTC. V is TRBV7-2 and J is TRBJ2-7; 10 positions match TRBD2. The trim removed 4 bases at V and 4 bases at J, leaving 10 bases unmatched. Germline assignment: CDR1 SGHTA and CDR2 FQGNSA. The CDR3 loop spans 16 amino acids.

The CDR3 sequence is CASSLDAQGSSPLHF. In DNA, the CDR3 is TGTGCCAGCAGCTTAGATGCACAGGGCAGTTCACCCCTCCACTTT. This rearrangement joins TRBV7-9 to TRBJ1-6; D perhaps matches TRBD1 (6 bases). Trimming took off 1 base at V and 9 bases at J, with 13 bases between the two ends. The V gene's germline CDR1 is SEHNR and CDR2 FQNEAQ (reference sequence). There are 15 residues in the CDR3.

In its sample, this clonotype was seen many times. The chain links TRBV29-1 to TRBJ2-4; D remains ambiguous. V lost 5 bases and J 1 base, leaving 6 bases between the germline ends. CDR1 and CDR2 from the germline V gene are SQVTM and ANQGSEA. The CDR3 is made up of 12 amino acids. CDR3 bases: TGCAGCGTTTGGTACGCCAAAAACATTCAGTACTTC. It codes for CSVWYAKNIQYF.

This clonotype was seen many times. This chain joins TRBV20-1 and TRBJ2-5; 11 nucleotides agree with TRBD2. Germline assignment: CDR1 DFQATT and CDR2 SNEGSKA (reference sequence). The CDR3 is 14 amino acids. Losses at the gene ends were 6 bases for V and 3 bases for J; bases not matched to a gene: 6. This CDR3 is CSALLAGGKETQYF. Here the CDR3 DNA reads TGCAGTGCGCTTCTAGCGGGAGGCAAAGAGACCCAGTACTTC.

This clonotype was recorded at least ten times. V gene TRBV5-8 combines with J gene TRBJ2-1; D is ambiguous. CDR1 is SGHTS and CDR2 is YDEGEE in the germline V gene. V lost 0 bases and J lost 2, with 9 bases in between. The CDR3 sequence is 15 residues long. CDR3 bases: TGTGCCAGCAGCTTGGATAGGGCAACCTACAATGAGCAGTTCTTC. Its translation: CASSLDRATYNEQFF.

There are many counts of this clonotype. The CDR3 region has the DNA TGCGCCAGCAGCCGGGACACCCCGAAGCGGGTCCGGAGCAATCAGCCCCAGCATTTT. It is translated as CASSRDTPKRVRSNQPQHF. The chain links TRBV5-1 to TRBJ1-5, with D possibly being TRBD1 (6 bases). CDR1 and CDR2 (germline): SGHRS, YFSETQ. V was shortened by 4 bases and J by 1 base, with 24 bases between the two germline ends. This CDR3 has 19 amino acids.

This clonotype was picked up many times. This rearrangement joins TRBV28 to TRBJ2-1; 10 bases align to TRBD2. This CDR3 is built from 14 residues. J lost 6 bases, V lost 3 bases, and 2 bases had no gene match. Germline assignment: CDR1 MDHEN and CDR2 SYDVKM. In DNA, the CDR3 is TGTGCCAGCAGTTTCCAGCGGGAGGGCAATGAGCAGTTCTTC. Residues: CASSFQREGNEQFF.

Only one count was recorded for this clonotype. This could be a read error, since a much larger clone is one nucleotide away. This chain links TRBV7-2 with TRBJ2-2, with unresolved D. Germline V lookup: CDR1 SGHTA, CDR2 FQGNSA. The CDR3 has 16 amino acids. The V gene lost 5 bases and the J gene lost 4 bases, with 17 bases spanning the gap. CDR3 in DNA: TGTGCCAGCAGCCCCGTTATCGGCACACGCACCGGGGAGCTGTTTTTT. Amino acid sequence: CASSPVIGTRTGELFF.

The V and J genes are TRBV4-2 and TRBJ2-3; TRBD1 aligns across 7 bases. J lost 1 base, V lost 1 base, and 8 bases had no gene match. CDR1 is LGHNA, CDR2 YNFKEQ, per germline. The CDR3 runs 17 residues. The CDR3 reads CASSQASRGTGTDTQYF. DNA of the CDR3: TGTGCCAGCAGCCAAGCCTCCAGAGGGACAGGCACAGATACGCAGTATTTT.

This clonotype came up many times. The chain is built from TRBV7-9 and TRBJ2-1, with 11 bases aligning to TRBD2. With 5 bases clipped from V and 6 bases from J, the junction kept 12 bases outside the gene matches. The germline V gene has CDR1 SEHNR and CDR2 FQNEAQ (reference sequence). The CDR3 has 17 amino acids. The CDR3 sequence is CASSANSLAGVTNEQFF. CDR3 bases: TGTGCCAGCAGCGCAAATTCACTAGCGGGAGTTACCAATGAGCAGTTCTTC.

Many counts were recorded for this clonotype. CDR3 sequence: CASSVGGGGDEQYF. Here the CDR3 DNA reads TGCGCCAGCAGTGTCGGTGGTGGGGGCGACGAGCAGTACTTC. The V call is TRBV10-1, the J call TRBJ2-7; possible D gene TRBD1, 6 bases. With 4 bases removed from V and 5 bases from J, the gap between germline ends came to 15 bases. The CDR3 is made up of 14 amino acids. The V gene's germline CDR1 is WNHNN and CDR2 SYGVQD (reference sequence).

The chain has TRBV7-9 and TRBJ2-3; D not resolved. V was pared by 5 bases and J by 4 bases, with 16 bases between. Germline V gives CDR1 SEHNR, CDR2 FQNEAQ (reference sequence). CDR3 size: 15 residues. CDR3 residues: CASSPSGPVADTQYF. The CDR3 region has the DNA TGTGCCAGCAGCCCTTCCGGGCCGGTTGCAGATACGCAGTATTTT.

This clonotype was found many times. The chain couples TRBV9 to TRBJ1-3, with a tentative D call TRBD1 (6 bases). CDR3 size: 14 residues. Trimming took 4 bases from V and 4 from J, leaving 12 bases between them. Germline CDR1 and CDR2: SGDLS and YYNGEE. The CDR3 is CASSPRGQGNTIYF. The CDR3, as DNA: TGTGCCAGCAGCCCACGGGGGCAAGGAAACACCATATATTTT.

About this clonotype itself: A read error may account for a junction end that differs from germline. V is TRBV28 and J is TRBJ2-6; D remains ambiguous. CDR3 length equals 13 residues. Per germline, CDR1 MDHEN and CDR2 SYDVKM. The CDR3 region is CVSTKFGANVLTF. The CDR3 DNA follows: TGTGTCAGCACCAAATTTGGGGCCAACGTCCTGACTTTC.

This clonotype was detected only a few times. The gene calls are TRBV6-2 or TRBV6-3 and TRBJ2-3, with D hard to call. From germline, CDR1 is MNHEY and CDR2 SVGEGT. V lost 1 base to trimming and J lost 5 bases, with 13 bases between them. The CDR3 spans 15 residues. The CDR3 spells CASSYLSPPQDTQYF. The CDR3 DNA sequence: TGTGCCAGCAGTTACTTGTCCCCACCACAAGATACGCAGTATTTT.

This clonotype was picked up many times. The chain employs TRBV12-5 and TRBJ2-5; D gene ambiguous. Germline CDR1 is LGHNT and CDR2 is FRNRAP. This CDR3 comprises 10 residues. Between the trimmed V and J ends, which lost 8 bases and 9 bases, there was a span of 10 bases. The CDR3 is CASPRLAQYF. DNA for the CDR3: TGTGCTAGTCCTCGTTTGGCCCAGTACTTC.

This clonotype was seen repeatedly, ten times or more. The CDR3 nucleotides read TGTGCCAGCAGCTGGAGAGCGGATGCGGGAACACACTACGAGCAGTACTTC. Translation gives CASSWRADAGTHYEQYF. The chain joins TRBV11-2 to TRBJ2-7, with a possible D match to TRBD2 (6 bases). Per the germline V gene, CDR1 is SGHAT and CDR2 is FQNNGV. The V end lost 4 bases, the J end lost 3 bases, and 22 bases lay between the germline ends. The CDR3 contains 17 residues. Full variable domain (outside the CDR3, taken from reference TRBV11-2 and TRBJ2-7): EAGVAQSPRYKIIEKRQSVAFWCNPISGHATLYWYQQILGQGPKLLIQFQNNGVVDDSQLPKDRFSAERLKGVDSTLKIQPAKLEDSAVYLCASSWRADAGTHYEQYFGPGTRLTVT.

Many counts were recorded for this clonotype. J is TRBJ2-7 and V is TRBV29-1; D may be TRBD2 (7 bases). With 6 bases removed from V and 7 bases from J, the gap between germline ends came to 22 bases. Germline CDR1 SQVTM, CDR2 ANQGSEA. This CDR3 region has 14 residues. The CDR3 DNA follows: TGCAGCGTAAGAAGCGGGACAACGGTTGGGGAGCAGTACTTC. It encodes CSVRSGTTVGEQYF.

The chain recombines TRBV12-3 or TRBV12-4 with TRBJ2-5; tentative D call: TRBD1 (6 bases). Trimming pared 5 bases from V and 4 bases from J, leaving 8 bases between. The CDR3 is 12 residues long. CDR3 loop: CASSPRGETQYF. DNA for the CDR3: TGTGCCAGCAGTCCCAGGGGAGAGACCCAGTACTTC.

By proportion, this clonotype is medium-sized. The CDR3 bases are TGTGCCAGCAGCAAACTAGCGGGAGACTACAATGAGCAGTTCTTC. Protein product: CASSKLAGDYNEQFF. The rearrangement links TRBV7-8 to TRBJ2-1; 11 bases agree with TRBD2. The CDR3 runs to 15 residues. Germline V gene data show CDR1 as SGHVS and CDR2 as FQNEAQ. The trim removed 5 bases at V and 3 bases at J, leaving 3 bases unmatched.

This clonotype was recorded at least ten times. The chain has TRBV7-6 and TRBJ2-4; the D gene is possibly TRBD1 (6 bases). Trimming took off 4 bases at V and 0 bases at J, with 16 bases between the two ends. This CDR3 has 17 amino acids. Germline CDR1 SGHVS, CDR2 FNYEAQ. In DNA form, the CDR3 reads TGTGCCAGCAGCTACCGACAGGCTGATCTAGCCAAAAACATTCAGTACTTC. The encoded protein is CASSYRQADLAKNIQYF.